A selection of T cell receptor beta chains follows, all from one sample in a study of monozygotic twins with inflammatory bowel disease. TCRdb reprocessed the 5' RACE reads and reports one entry per CDR3 protein, with no DNA. This sample's table reports hundreds of thousands of distinct CDR3 sequences. The sample comprised blood. These receptor sequences come from a human donor with ulcerative colitis or Crohn's disease, or a healthy co-twin of an affected twin (not recorded which). CDR3s include the opening cysteine and the closing phenylalanine or tryptophan.

TRBJ2-7,TRBV20-1,CSALPGQGTEQYF
TRBJ2-3,TRBV7-7,CASSSGTGIFTDTQYF
TRBJ2-1,TRBV27,CATRLAGGPSYNEQFF
TRBJ2-5,TRBV6-1,CASSETAGKETQYF
TRBJ2-3,TRBV6-6,CASTFAGRDTQYF
TRBJ2-2,TRBV5-1,CASGVGTTGYLEELFF
TRBJ1-4,TRBV27,CASSFPIQQGAKDEKLFF
TRBJ2-2,TRBV29-1,CSVGTGLSRGGELFF
TRBJ1-5,TRBV11-2,CASSSPFGTGVSSHNQPQHF
TRBJ2-2,TRBV5-1,CASSIVGELFF
TRBJ1-2,TRBV5-5,CASSFEVSSYGYTF
TRBJ2-5,TRBV12-3/TRBV12-4,CASSLGGSEETQYF
TRBJ2-5,TRBV6-1,CASTRTSGGETQYF
TRBJ1-1,TRBV5-1,CASSSDTGVNTEAFF
TRBJ2-5,TRBV5-5,CASSVPEGPTQYF
TRBJ2-5,TRBV20-1,CSARSDYQETQYF
TRBJ2-2,TRBV28,CASSYERDRGIIGELFF
TRBJ1-4,TRBV7-8,CASSWAGRATNEKLFF
TRBJ2-3,TRBV9,CASSSAGTSTDTQYF
TRBJ1-1,TRBV5-1,CASSLATAGRTEAFF
TRBJ2-1,TRBV6-1,CASSLSAGGYNEQFF
TRBJ2-4,TRBV10-2,CASSDRAKNIQYF
TRBJ2-7,TRBV10-3,CAISERPSPEQYF
TRBJ2-7,TRBV7-2,CASSDPALYEQYF
TRBJ1-2,TRBV6-5,CASWDRETYGYTF
TRBJ2-2,TRBV29-1,CSVVLENTGELFF
TRBJ2-1,TRBV20-1,CSARLPPGVAGDYNEQFF
TRBJ2-7,TRBV4-3,CASSQESGPPYEQYF
TRBJ2-5,TRBV7-2,CASSLVGETQYF
TRBJ2-6,TRBV28,CASSGSHSGANVLTF
TRBJ2-1,TRBV12-3/TRBV12-4,CASTLSNEQFF
TRBJ1-5,TRBV3-1,CASSQAGNSNQPQHF
TRBJ2-7,TRBV5-1,CASSRANSATYEQYF
TRBJ2-1,TRBV5-1,CASSLAGLADEQFF
TRBJ1-1,TRBV6-6,CASIGRDSNTEAFF
TRBJ1-4,TRBV5-1,CASSPGTSIATNEKLFF
TRBJ2-7,TRBV18,CASSSRQETYEQYF
TRBJ2-4,TRBV7-2,CASSPGTSGRGNIQYF
TRBJ2-5,TRBV29-1,CSSSGGPGYQETQYF
TRBJ1-2,TRBV12-3/TRBV12-4,CASSSRGRAYGYTF
TRBJ2-7,TRBV2,CASSMTGFDEQYF
TRBJ2-1,TRBV20-1,CSATARGNEQFF
TRBJ1-1,TRBV7-9,CASRPREGRGNTEAFF
TRBJ2-3,TRBV12-3/TRBV12-4,CASSSTDRGRSNQYF
TRBJ1-2,TRBV28,CASTGGQTYGYTF
TRBJ1-1,TRBV10-3,CATRGRTEMNTEAFF
TRBJ1-4,TRBV2,CASSEGYGTAHEKLFF
TRBJ1-2,TRBV29-1,CSVDTANYGYTF
TRBJ2-3,TRBV4-1,CASSQAEGVTDTQYF
TRBJ2-2,TRBV14,CASSRAGTGATGELFF
TRBJ1-1,TRBV3-1,CASSQGGITEAFF
TRBJ1-2,TRBV20-1,CSAGGAGTYYGYTF